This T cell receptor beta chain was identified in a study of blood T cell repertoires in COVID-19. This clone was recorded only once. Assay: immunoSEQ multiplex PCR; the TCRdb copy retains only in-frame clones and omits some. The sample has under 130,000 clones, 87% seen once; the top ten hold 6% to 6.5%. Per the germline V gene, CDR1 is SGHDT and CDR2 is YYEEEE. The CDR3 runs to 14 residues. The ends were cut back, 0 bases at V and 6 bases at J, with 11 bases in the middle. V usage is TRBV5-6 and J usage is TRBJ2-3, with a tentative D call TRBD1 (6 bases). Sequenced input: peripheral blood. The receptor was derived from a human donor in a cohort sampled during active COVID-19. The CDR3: CASSLGRGMDTQYF. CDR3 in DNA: TGTGCCAGCAGCTTGGGCAGGGGCATGGATACGCAGTATTTT.